These 17 T cell receptor beta chains were sequenced from one sample in a study of blood T cells in healthy people across ages. Through a sample-barcoded 5' primer and a J-beta primer mix, a second PCR was run for roughly 6 to 12 cycles. MiXCR, run by TCRdb on the 5' RACE reads, gives a single entry per CDR3 protein. Seen here are around 990,000 distinct CDR3 sequences, 35% to 40% observed once, and the top ten hold around 14%. The sample taken for sequencing was blood. These TCRs come from a man in his late teens or twenties in good health.

This clonotype has just a few counts. V usage is TRBV12-3 or TRBV12-4 and J usage is TRBJ2-5; D is undetermined. The J call is uncertain, as TRBJ2-7 better fits the DNA end. CDR3 size: 13 residues. CDR3 sequence: CASSLGAGSEQYF. CDR3 DNA: TGTGCCAGCAGTTTAGGCGCAGGTTCCGAGCAGTACTTC.

This clonotype was observed a handful of times. This rearrangement joins TRBV18 to TRBJ1-2; 8 bases match TRBD1. Germline CDR1 and CDR2: KGHSH and LQKENI. The CDR3 totals 14 residues. V was pared by 3 bases and J by 2 bases, with 2 bases of the junction left unmatched. The CDR3 DNA reads as TGTGCCAGCTCACCGGGACAGGAAAACTATGGCTACACCTTC. Its protein is CASSPGQENYGYTF.

This clonotype was detected once. The chain links TRBV3-1 to TRBJ2-6; D call uncertain. The CDR3 spans 16 residues. Germline CDR1 and CDR2: LGHDT and YNNKEL (reference sequence). The ends were cut back, 2 bases at V and 0 bases at J, with 8 bases in the middle. CDR3 sequence: CASSQLQSSGANVLTF. CDR3 DNA: TGTGCCAGCAGCCAACTACAGAGCTCTGGGGCCAACGTCCTGACTTTC.

The chain recombines TRBV3-1 with TRBJ1-1; 10 bases are a match to TRBD1. The CDR3 covers 15 residues. Germline CDR1 is LGHDT and CDR2 is YNNKEL (reference sequence). V trimming: 4 bases; J trimming: 10 bases; junction bases outside the gene matches: 12. The CDR3 DNA reads as TGTGCCAGCAGCCCCCGACAGGGGGCGCGGTCTGGAGCTTTCTTT. It encodes CASSPRQGARSGAFF. Combining the CDR3 with reference TRBV3-1 and TRBJ1-1 gives the whole variable domain DTAVSQTPKYLVTQMGNDKSIKCEQNLGHDTMYWYKQDSKKFLKIMFSYNNKELIINETVPNRFSPKSPDKAHLNLHINSLELGDSAVYFCASSPRQGARSGAFFGQGTRLTVV.

This clonotype has more than one count but fewer than ten. The V call is TRBV14, the J call TRBJ1-2; the match to TRBD1 covers 7 bases. Germline CDR1 and CDR2: SGHDN and FVKESK. This CDR3 has 15 residues. V trimming: 6 bases; J trimming: 7 bases; junction bases outside the gene matches: 14. CDR3: CASSEGGPISAGYTF. The DNA of the CDR3 is TGTGCCAGCAGTGAAGGGGGCCCGATCTCGGCTGGCTACACCTTC.

This clonotype was picked up a small number of times. The chain is built from TRBV7-9 and TRBJ2-5, with D possibly being TRBD1 (6 bases). The DNA end is more similar to TRBJ2-7, so the J call may be wrong. CDR1 is SEHNR and CDR2 is FQNEAQ in the germline V gene (reference sequence). The CDR3 totals 19 residues. The CDR3 region has the DNA TGTGCCAGCAGCCCCCACTGGGCAAGGGTCACAGCAGGGGAGTACGAGCAGTACTTC. Protein sequence: CASSPHWARVTAGEYEQYF.

This clonotype was counted at least ten times. The genes are TRBV5-1 and TRBJ2-7, with 9 bases that match TRBD1. The CDR3 is made up of 14 amino acids. V trimming: 3 bases; J trimming: 4 bases; junction bases outside the gene matches: 5. Germline V CDR1 and CDR2: SGHRS, YFSETQ. CDR3 sequence: CASSSRDRVYEQYF. The CDR3 DNA is TGCGCCAGCAGCTCTCGGGACAGGGTTTACGAGCAGTACTTC. Based on the CDR3 plus reference TRBV5-1 and TRBJ2-7, the full variable domain is KAGVTQTPRYLIKTRGQQVTLSCSPISGHRSVSWYQQTPGQGLQFLFEYFSETQRNKGNFPGRFSGRQFSNSRSEMNVSTLELGDSALYLCASSSRDRVYEQYFGPGTRLTVT.

The chain joins TRBV4-1 to TRBJ2-3, with D possibly TRBD1 on 6 matching bases. CDR1 is MGHRA, CDR2 YSYEKL, per germline. Trimming removed 4 bases at V and 6 bases at J, with 11 bases between. The CDR3 contains 13 residues. The CDR3 sequence: CASSPRGKDTQYF. CDR3 bases: TGCGCCAGCAGCCCCAGGGGTAAGGATACGCAGTATTTT.

The chain recombines TRBV6-2 or TRBV6-3 with TRBJ2-3; TRBD1 agrees at 11 bases. CDR1 and CDR2 from the germline V gene are MNHEY and SVGEGT. Germline trimming cut 2 bases from V and 5 bases from J; bases unmatched to any gene: 15. The CDR3 covers 19 residues. CDR3 loop: CASSYPIPIRDRGRDTQYF. In DNA, the CDR3 is TGTGCCAGCAGTTACCCTATCCCGATCCGGGACAGGGGGAGAGATACGCAGTATTTT.

This clonotype was observed a handful of times. The chain couples TRBV6-2 or TRBV6-3 to TRBJ2-7; D is unclear. V lost 9 bases and J lost 2, with 11 bases in between. CDR3 size: 12 residues. Germline V gene sequence: CDR1 MNHEY, CDR2 SVGEGT. CDR3 in DNA: TGTGCCAGTGCCGAACAAACCTACGAGCAGTACTTC. This encodes CASAEQTYEQYF.

This clonotype was recorded many times. This chain joins TRBV6-5 and TRBJ1-5, with a possible D match to TRBD1 (5 bases). V was clipped by 6 bases and J by 4 bases, with 10 bases between them. The CDR3 runs 13 residues. Germline V CDR1 and CDR2: MNHEY, SVGAGI. CDR3 DNA: TGTGCCAGCAGCCGGGACGGAAATCAGCCCCAGCATTTT. It encodes CASSRDGNQPQHF.

The genes are TRBV6-6 and TRBJ1-1; no reliable D call. From germline, CDR1 is MNHNY and CDR2 SVGAGI (reference sequence). There are 13 residues in the CDR3. Trimming removed 2 bases at V and 7 bases at J, with 11 bases between. CDR3 amino acids: CASSYGKDGEAFF. The DNA of the CDR3 is TGTGCCAGCAGTTACGGTAAAGACGGTGAAGCTTTCTTT.

The chain carries TRBV4-1 and TRBJ1-4; 8 nucleotides line up with TRBD1. The CDR3 consists of 16 residues. Germline CDR1 MGHRA, CDR2 YSYEKL. J was trimmed by 8 bases and V by 0 bases; bases with no gene match: 8. Written as DNA, the CDR3 is TGCGCCAGCAGCCAAGATCTCGGACAGGGCGGGGAAAAACTGTTTTTT. This encodes CASSQDLGQGGEKLFF.

The chain couples TRBV20-1 to TRBJ2-1; no firm D call. Germline CDR1 DFQATT, CDR2 SNEGSKA (reference sequence). Trimming shortened V by 7 bases and J by 0 bases, and 16 bases separated the two germline ends. This CDR3 has 15 amino acids. CDR3 sequence: CSVLSRRSSYNEQFF. DNA for the CDR3: TGCAGTGTCCTCTCTCGGCGGAGCTCCTACAATGAGCAGTTCTTC.

The chain links TRBV10-3 to TRBJ1-5, with 12 bases aligning to TRBD1. The J segment lost 5 bases and the V segment lost 4 bases, leaving 3 bases of the junction unmatched. This CDR3 has 15 amino acids. In germline, CDR1 is ENHRY, CDR2 SYGVKD. CDR3 coding DNA: TGTGCCATCAGTGGGGACAGGGGGCAAGATCAGCCCCAGCATTTT. Encoded protein: CAISGDRGQDQPQHF.

This chain links TRBV6-5 with TRBJ1-5; TRBD1 aligns across 8 bases. Looked up from germline, CDR1 is MNHEY and CDR2 is SVGAGI. The CDR3 loop spans 14 amino acids. The V gene end was trimmed by 6 bases and the J gene end by 11 bases; junction bases not matched to a gene: 12. The CDR3 is CASSRTGGSMAQHF. In nucleotides, the CDR3 is TGTGCCAGCAGCCGAACAGGGGGTAGTATGGCCCAGCATTTT.

The chain couples TRBV6-6 to TRBJ1-5, with D tentatively TRBD1 (5 bases). CDR3 size: 15 residues. V was trimmed by 6 bases and J by 2 bases, leaving 14 bases between them. CDR1 MNHNY and CDR2 SVGAGI come from the germline V gene (reference sequence). CDR3 amino acids: CASSDSRVRNQPQHF. The CDR3 DNA is TGTGCCAGCAGCGACTCCAGGGTTCGCAATCAGCCCCAGCATTTT.